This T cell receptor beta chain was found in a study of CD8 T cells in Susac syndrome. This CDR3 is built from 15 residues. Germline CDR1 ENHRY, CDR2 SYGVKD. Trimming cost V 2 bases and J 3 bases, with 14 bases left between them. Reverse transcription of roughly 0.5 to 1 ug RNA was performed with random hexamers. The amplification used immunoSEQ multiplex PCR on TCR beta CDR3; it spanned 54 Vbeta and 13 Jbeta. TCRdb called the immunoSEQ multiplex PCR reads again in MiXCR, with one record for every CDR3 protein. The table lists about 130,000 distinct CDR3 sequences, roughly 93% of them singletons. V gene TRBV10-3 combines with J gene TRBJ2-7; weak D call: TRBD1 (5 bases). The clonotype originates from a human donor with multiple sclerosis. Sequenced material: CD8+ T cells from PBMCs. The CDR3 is CAISEEERQGYEQYF. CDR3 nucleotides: TGTGCCATCAGTGAGGAGGAACGGCAGGGCTACGAGCAGTACTTC.